This is a list of T cell receptor beta chains from one sample in a study of beta chain features in type 1 diabetes. This table comes from immunoSEQ multiplex PCR, and its TCRdb copy is limited to in-frame clones, with some not included. The data show under 400,000 clones, around 20% seen once. The sample comprised naive CD4+ T cells from blood. These receptors were taken from a woman aged 18-30 years in good health. The CDR3 runs from the conserved cysteine through the conserved F or W. A D gene is named only where the DNA matches it firmly. Clone size is not always given. Where it is, it says once, few, many or a class for expanded clones.

TRBV29-1,15,-,-,TRBJ1-1,TGCAGCGGACTCGAGATCTCAAAAGGGAACACTGAAGCTTTCTTT,CSGLEISKGNTEAFF
TRBV9,15,few,TRBD1,TRBJ1-4,TGTGCCAGCAGCGTAGACTACAGGGGGAATGAAAAACTGTTTTTT,CASSVDYRGNEKLFF
TRBV28,11,few,-,TRBJ2-7,TGTGCCAGCAGGGACAGCTACGAGCAGTACTTC,CASRDSYEQYF
TRBV7-9,13,few,-,TRBJ2-5,TGTGCCAGCAGCCACCGGGACAAAAAGACCCAGTACTTC,CASSHRDKKTQYF
TRBV19,15,few,TRBD2,TRBJ2-7,TGTGCCAGTAGTATGGGTAGGACTAGCGACTACGAGCAGTACTTC,CASSMGRTSDYEQYF
TRBV5-1,16,-,TRBD2,TRBJ2-3,TGCGCCAGCAGCTTCGCCGGGACTAGCGGGACAGATACGCAGTATTTT,CASSFAGTSGTDTQYF
TRBV5-1,17,few,-,TRBJ2-6,TGCGCCAGCAGTAGGTCTCAGGGGAGCTCTGGGGCCAACGTCCTGACTTTC,CASSRSQGSSGANVLTF
TRBV9,16,few,TRBD2,TRBJ2-7,TGTGCCAGCAGCGAGGGTGGTGGTAGCGGGAGGTACGAGCAGTACTTC,CASSEGGGSGRYEQYF
TRBV6-6,16,-,TRBD1,TRBJ1-2,TGTGCCAGCAGTCCACGGGAGGGACAGGGCAACTATGGCTACACCTTC,CASSPREGQGNYGYTF
TRBV19,15,-,-,TRBJ1-5,TGTGCCAGTAGTATCCCGGGGGATAGCAATCAGCCCCAGCATTTT,CASSIPGDSNQPQHF
TRBV7-9,14,-,-,TRBJ1-1,TGTGCCAGCAGCCCCCTGCTGTCCGGGGCTGAAGCTTTCTTT,CASSPLLSGAEAFF
TRBV7-2,13,few,-,TRBJ1-5,TGTGCCAGCAGCTCGCAGAAGGGGCAGCCCCAGCATTTT,CASSSQKGQPQHF
TRBV4-1,15,-,-,TRBJ2-3,TGCGCCAGCCGAAAGGCGGGTGGCCCCACAGATACGCAGTATTTT,CASRKAGGPTDTQYF
TRBV9,16,-,TRBD2,TRBJ2-1,TGTGCCAGCAGCCCGGAAGCGGGGAGCTCCTACAATGAGCAGTTCTTC,CASSPEAGSSYNEQFF
TRBV6-6,14,-,TRBD1,TRBJ1-2,TGTGCCAGCAGCCCTCCGACAGGGGCCTATGGCTACACCTTC,CASSPPTGAYGYTF
TRBV15,15,-,-,TRBJ2-7,TGTGCCACCAGACCGTCTTCCAACGACTTGGCCGAGCAGTACTTC,CATRPSSNDLAEQYF
TRBV11-1,13,-,TRBD2,TRBJ2-7,TGTGCCAGCAGCCTGGGACTAGCGAGCGAGCAGTACTTC,CASSLGLASEQYF
TRBV7-8,13,few,-,TRBJ1-1,TGTGCCAGCAGCCTAGAGCTCCAGGGAGGAGCTTTCTTT,CASSLELQGGAFF
TRBV29-1,14,-,-,TRBJ1-5,TGCAGCGTCCGAACAGGCCCCAACAATCAGCCCCAGCATTTT,CSVRTGPNNQPQHF
TRBV5-1,14,few,-,TRBJ1-2,TGCGCCAGCAGCTTGTTACCCGAGTCCTATGGCTACACCTTC,CASSLLPESYGYTF
TRBV28,15,-,TRBD1,TRBJ1-1,TGTGCCAGCAGTTTGGGGGACAGGGCGAACACTGAAGCTTTCTTT,CASSLGDRANTEAFF
TRBV13,14,-,-,TRBJ2-1,TGTGCCAGCAGCTTTCAGGGGTTCCACAATGAGCAGTTCTTC,CASSFQGFHNEQFF
TRBV19,15,-,-,TRBJ1-5,TGTGCCAGTAGTATGGCCCTTTTTAGCAATCAGCCCCAGCATTTT,CASSMALFSNQPQHF
TRBV18,17,-,-,TRBJ2-7,TGTGCCAGCTCACCCCCTATCCACAGGGCGAACCTCTACGAGCAGTACTTC,CASSPPIHRANLYEQYF
TRBV11-2,15,-,TRBD2,TRBJ2-7,TGTGCCAGCAGCCGAGAGCGGACTAGCCCCTACGAGCAGTACTTC,CASSRERTSPYEQYF
TRBV7-2,15,-,-,TRBJ1-6,TGTGCCAGCAGCTTAACGAGCTCCTATAATTCACCCCTCCACTTT,CASSLTSSYNSPLHF
TRBV9,13,-,-,TRBJ1-1,TGTGCCAGCAGCGCGACAGGGAACACTGAAGCTTTCTTT,CASSATGNTEAFF
TRBV5-1,16,few,TRBD1,TRBJ1-1,TGCGCCAGCGCTTTGACCCGCGGGACAGGCGACACTGAAGCTTTCTTT,CASALTRGTGDTEAFF
TRBV5-4,15,-,-,TRBJ2-2,TGTGCCAGCAGGGAAGGGACTCGTGAGACCGGGGAGCTGTTTTTT,CASREGTRETGELFF
TRBV5-4,14,-,TRBD1,TRBJ2-5,TGTGCCAGCAGCCCGACAGGGTCTCAAGAGACCCAGTACTTC,CASSPTGSQETQYF
TRBV27,15,-,-,TRBJ1-5,TGTGCCAGCAGGGGTGTAGCCGCTGCGGATCAGCCCCAGCATTTT,CASRGVAAADQPQHF
TRBV18,18,-,TRBD2,TRBJ2-5,TGTGCCAGCTCACCAGATTCGACTAGCGGGAGGGCCGGGGAGACCCAGTACTTC,CASSPDSTSGRAGETQYF
TRBV7-2,17,-,TRBD2,TRBJ2-7,TGTGCCAGCAGCTTAGCTCTCCAAGCGGGAGGGCCATTCGAGCAGTACTTC,CASSLALQAGGPFEQYF
TRBV7-7,18,few,TRBD2,TRBJ2-5,TGTGCTAGCGGTCCAACCGGGTGGACTGGTATAGCGGGGAAGACCCAGTACTTC,CASGPTGWTGIAGKTQYF
TRBV15,14,-,-,TRBJ2-3,TGTGCCACCAGCAGAGGGGGGGGCCTCGATACGCAGTATTTT,CATSRGGGLDTQYF
TRBV30,13,few,TRBD1,TRBJ2-7,TGTGCCTGGAATAGGGACAGGAACTACGAGCAGTACTTC,CAWNRDRNYEQYF
TRBV4-1,14,few,TRBD1,TRBJ2-5,TGCGCCAGCAGGGGGGGACAGGACCAAGAGACCCAGTACTTC,CASRGGQDQETQYF
TRBV5-4,14,few,TRBD1,TRBJ1-4,TGTGCCAGCAGCCGACAGACAGGGTTTGAAAAACTGTTTTTT,CASSRQTGFEKLFF
TRBV7-2,16,-,TRBD1,TRBJ1-2,TGTGCCAGCAGCCCTGGACAGGGCGCCTTGGGCTATGGCTACACCTTC,CASSPGQGALGYGYTF
TRBV30,14,-,-,TRBJ1-5,TGTGCCTGGAGTCAGTCCACCCTGAATCAGCCCCAGCATTTT,CAWSQSTLNQPQHF
TRBV5-1,15,few,TRBD1,TRBJ1-6,TGCGCCAGCAGCCTATCGGGACAGGGGAATTCACCCCTCCACTTT,CASSLSGQGNSPLHF
TRBV10-1,13,-,-,TRBJ2-7,TGCGCCAGCAGTGCGACTAGTACCTACGAGCAGTACTTC,CASSATSTYEQYF
TRBV5-1,14,-,TRBD1,TRBJ1-1,TGCGCCAGCAGCGCTGGGACAGGGGTGACTGAAGCTTTCTTT,CASSAGTGVTEAFF
TRBV5-4,15,-,-,TRBJ2-6,TGTGCCAGCAGCGAAACAGGGTTAGGGGCCAACGTCCTGACTTTC,CASSETGLGANVLTF
TRBV11-2,12,few,-,TRBJ2-5,TGTGCCAGCAGCTTAGATCGAGAGACCCAGTACTTC,CASSLDRETQYF
TRBV5-1,16,-,-,TRBJ1-6,TGCGCCAGCAGCTTGGCCTGGCAGGGGAATAATTCACCCCTCCACTTT,CASSLAWQGNNSPLHF
TRBV9,14,once,-,TRBJ2-1,TGTGCCAGCAGCGTAGGGCAGGGTTACAATGAGCAGTTCTTC,CASSVGQGYNEQFF
TRBV10-3,13,-,TRBD1,TRBJ2-3,TGTGCCATTGACAGGGGAGATGCAGATACGCAGTATTTT,CAIDRGDADTQYF
TRBV9,15,-,-,TRBJ2-2,TGTGCCAGCAGCGGAGCGGGCCGATCCACCGGGGAGCTGTTTTTT,CASSGAGRSTGELFF
TRBV18,14,few,TRBD1,TRBJ2-7,TGTGCCAGCTCCTTCGACAGGGGGCTTTACGAGCAGTACTTC,CASSFDRGLYEQYF
TRBV29-1,13,-,-,TRBJ2-6,TGCAGCGTTCTAAGCTCTGGGGCCAACGTCCTGACTTTC,CSVLSSGANVLTF